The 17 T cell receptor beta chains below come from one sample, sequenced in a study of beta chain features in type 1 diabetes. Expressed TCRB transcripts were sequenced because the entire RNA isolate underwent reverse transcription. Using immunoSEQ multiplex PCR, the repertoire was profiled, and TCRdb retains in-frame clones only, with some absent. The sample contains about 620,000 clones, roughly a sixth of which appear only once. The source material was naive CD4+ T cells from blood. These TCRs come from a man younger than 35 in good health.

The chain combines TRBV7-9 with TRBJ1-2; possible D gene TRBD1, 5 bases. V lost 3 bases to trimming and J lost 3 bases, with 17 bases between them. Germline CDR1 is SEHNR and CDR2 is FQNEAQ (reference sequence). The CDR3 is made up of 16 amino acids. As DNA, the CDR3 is TGTGCCAGCAGCTTTCTTTTTGGATGGGACGACTATGGCTACACCTTC. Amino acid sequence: CASSFLFGWDDYGYTF.

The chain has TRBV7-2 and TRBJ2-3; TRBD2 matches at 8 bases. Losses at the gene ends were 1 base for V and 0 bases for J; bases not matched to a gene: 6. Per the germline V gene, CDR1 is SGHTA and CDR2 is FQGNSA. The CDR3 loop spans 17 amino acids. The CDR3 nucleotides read TGTGCCAGCAGCTTAGTAAGAGCGGGGGTTAGCACAGATACGCAGTATTTT. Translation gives CASSLVRAGVSTDTQYF.

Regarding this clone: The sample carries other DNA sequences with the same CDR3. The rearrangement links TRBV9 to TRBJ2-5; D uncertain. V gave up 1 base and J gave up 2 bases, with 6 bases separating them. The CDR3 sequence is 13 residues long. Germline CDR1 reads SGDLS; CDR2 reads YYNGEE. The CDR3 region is CASSVSPQETQYF. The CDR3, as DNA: TGTGCCAGCAGCGTATCCCCACAAGAGACCCAGTACTTC.

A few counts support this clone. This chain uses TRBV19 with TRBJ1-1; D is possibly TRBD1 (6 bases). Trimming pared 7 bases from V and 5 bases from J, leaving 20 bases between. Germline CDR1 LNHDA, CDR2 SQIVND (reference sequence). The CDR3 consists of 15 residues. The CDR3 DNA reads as TGTGCCAGTATAGTACGCACAGGGCAATTTACTGAAGCTTTCTTT. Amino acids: CASIVRTGQFTEAFF. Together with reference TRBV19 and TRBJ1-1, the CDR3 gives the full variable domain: DGGITQSPKYLFRKEGQNVTLSCEQNLNHDAMYWYRQDPGQGLRLIYYSQIVNDFQKGDIAEGYSVSREKKESFPLTVTSAQKNPTAFYLCASIVRTGQFTEAFFGQGTRLTVV.

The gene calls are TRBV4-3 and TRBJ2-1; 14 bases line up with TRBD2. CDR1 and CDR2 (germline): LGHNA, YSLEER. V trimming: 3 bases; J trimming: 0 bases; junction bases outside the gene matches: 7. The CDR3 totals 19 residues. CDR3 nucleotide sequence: TGCGCCAGCAGCCAGGCGACTAGCGGGAGGGTGTTCTCCTACAATGAGCAGTTCTTC. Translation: CASSQATSGRVFSYNEQFF.

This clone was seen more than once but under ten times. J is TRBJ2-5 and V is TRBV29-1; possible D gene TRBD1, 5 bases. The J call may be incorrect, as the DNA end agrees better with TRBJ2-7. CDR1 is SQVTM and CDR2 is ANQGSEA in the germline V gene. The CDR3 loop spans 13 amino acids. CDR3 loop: CSVGGRDPDEQYF. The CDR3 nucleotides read TGCAGCGTTGGGGGCAGGGATCCTGACGAGCAGTACTTC.

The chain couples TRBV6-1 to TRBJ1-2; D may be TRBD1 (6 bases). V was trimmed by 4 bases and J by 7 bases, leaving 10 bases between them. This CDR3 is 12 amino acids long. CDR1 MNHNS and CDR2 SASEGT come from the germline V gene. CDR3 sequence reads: CASSVNRVGYTF. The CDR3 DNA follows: TGTGCCAGCAGTGTCAACAGGGTTGGCTACACCTTC.

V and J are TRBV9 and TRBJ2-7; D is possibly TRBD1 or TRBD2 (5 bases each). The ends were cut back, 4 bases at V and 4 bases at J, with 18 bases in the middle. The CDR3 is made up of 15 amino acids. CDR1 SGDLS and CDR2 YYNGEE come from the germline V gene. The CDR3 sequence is CASSRMGDRTYEQYF. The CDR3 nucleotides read TGTGCCAGCAGCCGAATGGGGGACCGGACTTACGAGCAGTACTTC.

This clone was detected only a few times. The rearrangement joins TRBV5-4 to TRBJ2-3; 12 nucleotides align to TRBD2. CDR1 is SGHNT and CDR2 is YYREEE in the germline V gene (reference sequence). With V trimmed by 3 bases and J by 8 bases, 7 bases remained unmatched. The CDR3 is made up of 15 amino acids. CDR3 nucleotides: TGTGCCAGCAGCTCCCGACTAGCGGGAGAGGGTACGCAGTATTTT. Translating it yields CASSSRLAGEGTQYF.

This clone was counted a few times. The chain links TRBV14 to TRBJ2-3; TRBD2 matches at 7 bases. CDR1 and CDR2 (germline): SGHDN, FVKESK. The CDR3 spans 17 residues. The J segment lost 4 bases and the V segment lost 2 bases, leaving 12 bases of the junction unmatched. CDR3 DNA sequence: TGTGCCAGCAGCCAAACAAGAGCCCGCGGGGGTCCAGATACGCAGTATTTT. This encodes CASSQTRARGGPDTQYF.

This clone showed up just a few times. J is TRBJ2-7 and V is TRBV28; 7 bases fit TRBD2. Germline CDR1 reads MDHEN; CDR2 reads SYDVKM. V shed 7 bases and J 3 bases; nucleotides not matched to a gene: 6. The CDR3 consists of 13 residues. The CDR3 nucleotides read TGTGCCAGCATCGCGCGGGGGTACTACGAGCAGTACTTC. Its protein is CASIARGYYEQYF.

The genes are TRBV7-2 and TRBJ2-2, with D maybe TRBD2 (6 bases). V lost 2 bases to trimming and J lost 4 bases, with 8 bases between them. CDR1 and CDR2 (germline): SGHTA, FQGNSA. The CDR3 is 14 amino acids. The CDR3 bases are TGTGCCAGCAGCTTATTCGGGAGCACCGGGGAGCTGTTTTTT. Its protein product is CASSLFGSTGELFF.

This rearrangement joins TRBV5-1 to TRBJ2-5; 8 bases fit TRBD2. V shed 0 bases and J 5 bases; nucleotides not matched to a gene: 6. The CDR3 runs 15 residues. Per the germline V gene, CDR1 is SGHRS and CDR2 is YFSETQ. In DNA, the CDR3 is TGCGCCAGCAGCTTGGCGGGGACTAGATCCGAGACCCAGTACTTC. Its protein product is CASSLAGTRSETQYF.

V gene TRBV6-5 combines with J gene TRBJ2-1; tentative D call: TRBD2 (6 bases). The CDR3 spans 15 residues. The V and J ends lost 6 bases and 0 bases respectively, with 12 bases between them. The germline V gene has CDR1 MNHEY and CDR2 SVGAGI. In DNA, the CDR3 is TGTGCCAGCAGCAACCGGGACTTCTCCTACAATGAGCAGTTCTTC. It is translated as CASSNRDFSYNEQFF.

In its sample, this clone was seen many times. CDR3 region: CASRGQGQNIQYF. The DNA for the CDR3 is TGTGCCAGCAGGGGACAGGGCCAAAACATTCAGTACTTC. This rearrangement joins TRBV2 to TRBJ2-4; 9 bases match TRBD1. The V gene end was trimmed by 6 bases and the J gene end by 5 bases; junction bases not matched to a gene: 2. The CDR3 spans 13 residues. Germline-derived CDR1 and CDR2 are SNHLY and FYNNEI.

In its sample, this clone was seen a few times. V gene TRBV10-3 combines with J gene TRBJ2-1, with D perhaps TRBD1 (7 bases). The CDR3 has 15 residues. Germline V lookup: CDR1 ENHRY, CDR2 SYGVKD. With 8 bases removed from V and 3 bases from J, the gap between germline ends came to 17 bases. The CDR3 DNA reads TGTGCCATCGCACCGGGGGACAGAAGCTACAATGAGCAGTTCTTC. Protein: CAIAPGDRSYNEQFF.

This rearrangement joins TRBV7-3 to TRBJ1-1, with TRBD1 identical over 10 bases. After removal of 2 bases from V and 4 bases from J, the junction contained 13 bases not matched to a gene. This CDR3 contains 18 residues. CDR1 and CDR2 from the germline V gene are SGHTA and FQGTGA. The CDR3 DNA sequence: TGTGCCAGCAGCTTAGGCTCCGGGACAGGGGAGACGCGCACTGAAGCTTTCTTT. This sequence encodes CASSLGSGTGETRTEAFF.